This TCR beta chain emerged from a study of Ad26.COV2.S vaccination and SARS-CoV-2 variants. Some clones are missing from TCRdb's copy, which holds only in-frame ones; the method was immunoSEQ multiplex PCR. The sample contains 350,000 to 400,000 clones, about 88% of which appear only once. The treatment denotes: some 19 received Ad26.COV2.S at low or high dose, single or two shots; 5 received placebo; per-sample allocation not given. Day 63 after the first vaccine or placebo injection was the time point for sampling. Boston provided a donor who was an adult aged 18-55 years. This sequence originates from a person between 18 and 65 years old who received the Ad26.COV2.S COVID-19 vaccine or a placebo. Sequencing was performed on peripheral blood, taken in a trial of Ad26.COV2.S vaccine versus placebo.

CDR3 sequence (DNA): TGTGCCAGCAGTGGCCGGGACCATGGACAGCAGTACTTC. The encoded protein is CASSGRDHGQQYF. The chain uses TRBV6-2 or TRBV6-3 and TRBJ2-7; the D call may be TRBD1 or TRBD2 (5 bases each). This CDR3 contains 13 residues. V shed 5 bases and J shed 8 bases, with 16 bases lying between them. Germline CDR1 reads MNHEY; CDR2 reads SVGEGT.